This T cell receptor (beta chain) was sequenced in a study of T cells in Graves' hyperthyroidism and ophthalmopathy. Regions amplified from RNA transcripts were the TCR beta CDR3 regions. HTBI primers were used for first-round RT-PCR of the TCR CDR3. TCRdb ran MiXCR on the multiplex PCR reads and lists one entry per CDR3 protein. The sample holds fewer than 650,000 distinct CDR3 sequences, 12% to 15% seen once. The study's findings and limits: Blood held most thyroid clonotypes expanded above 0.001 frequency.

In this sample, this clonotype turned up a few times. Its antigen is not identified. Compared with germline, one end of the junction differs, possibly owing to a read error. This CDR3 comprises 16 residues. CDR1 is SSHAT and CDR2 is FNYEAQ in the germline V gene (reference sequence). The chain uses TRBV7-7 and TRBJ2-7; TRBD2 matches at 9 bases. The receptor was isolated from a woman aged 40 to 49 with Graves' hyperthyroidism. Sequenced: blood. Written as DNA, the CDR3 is TGTGCTAGCAGCTCCCCCCTTAGCGGGGGCGACTACGAGCAGTACTTC. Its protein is CASSSPLSGGDYEQYF.